These 2 T cell receptor beta chains were sequenced from one sample in a study of beta chain features in type 1 diabetes. Since all of the isolated RNA was reverse transcribed, expressed TCRB transcripts were what got sequenced. TCRdb's table, derived via immunoSEQ multiplex PCR, lists solely in-frame clones and lacks some. The sample has around 710,000 clones; 9.5% to 15% are singletons. Notes on the study in general: Within each of all four CD4+ subsets, Type 1 diabetes patients had TCRB CDR3s that were moderately but significantly shorter.

Their cognate antigens are unknown. Sequences were obtained from naive CD4+ T cells from blood. The receptor source for this set is a man aged 25 to 40 with type 1 diabetes.

This chain joins TRBV7-2 and TRBJ2-7; D is unclear. The CDR3 covers 12 residues. V was shortened by 1 base and J by 4 bases, with 5 bases between the two germline ends. CDR1 SGHTA and CDR2 FQGNSA come from the germline V gene. The CDR3 reads CASSLDFYEQYF. CDR3 DNA sequence: TGTGCCAGCAGCTTAGACTTTTACGAGCAGTACTTC.

The chain has TRBV4-2 and TRBJ2-1, with TRBD2 identical over 11 bases. The V segment lost 8 bases and the J segment 1 base; nucleotides outside the gene matches: 4. The CDR3 contains 15 residues. Germline V gene sequence: CDR1 LGHNA, CDR2 YNFKEQ. The CDR3 nucleotides are TGTGCCAGCCGCGGGACTAGCGGATCCTACAATGAGCAGTTCTTC. Amino acids: CASRGTSGSYNEQFF.